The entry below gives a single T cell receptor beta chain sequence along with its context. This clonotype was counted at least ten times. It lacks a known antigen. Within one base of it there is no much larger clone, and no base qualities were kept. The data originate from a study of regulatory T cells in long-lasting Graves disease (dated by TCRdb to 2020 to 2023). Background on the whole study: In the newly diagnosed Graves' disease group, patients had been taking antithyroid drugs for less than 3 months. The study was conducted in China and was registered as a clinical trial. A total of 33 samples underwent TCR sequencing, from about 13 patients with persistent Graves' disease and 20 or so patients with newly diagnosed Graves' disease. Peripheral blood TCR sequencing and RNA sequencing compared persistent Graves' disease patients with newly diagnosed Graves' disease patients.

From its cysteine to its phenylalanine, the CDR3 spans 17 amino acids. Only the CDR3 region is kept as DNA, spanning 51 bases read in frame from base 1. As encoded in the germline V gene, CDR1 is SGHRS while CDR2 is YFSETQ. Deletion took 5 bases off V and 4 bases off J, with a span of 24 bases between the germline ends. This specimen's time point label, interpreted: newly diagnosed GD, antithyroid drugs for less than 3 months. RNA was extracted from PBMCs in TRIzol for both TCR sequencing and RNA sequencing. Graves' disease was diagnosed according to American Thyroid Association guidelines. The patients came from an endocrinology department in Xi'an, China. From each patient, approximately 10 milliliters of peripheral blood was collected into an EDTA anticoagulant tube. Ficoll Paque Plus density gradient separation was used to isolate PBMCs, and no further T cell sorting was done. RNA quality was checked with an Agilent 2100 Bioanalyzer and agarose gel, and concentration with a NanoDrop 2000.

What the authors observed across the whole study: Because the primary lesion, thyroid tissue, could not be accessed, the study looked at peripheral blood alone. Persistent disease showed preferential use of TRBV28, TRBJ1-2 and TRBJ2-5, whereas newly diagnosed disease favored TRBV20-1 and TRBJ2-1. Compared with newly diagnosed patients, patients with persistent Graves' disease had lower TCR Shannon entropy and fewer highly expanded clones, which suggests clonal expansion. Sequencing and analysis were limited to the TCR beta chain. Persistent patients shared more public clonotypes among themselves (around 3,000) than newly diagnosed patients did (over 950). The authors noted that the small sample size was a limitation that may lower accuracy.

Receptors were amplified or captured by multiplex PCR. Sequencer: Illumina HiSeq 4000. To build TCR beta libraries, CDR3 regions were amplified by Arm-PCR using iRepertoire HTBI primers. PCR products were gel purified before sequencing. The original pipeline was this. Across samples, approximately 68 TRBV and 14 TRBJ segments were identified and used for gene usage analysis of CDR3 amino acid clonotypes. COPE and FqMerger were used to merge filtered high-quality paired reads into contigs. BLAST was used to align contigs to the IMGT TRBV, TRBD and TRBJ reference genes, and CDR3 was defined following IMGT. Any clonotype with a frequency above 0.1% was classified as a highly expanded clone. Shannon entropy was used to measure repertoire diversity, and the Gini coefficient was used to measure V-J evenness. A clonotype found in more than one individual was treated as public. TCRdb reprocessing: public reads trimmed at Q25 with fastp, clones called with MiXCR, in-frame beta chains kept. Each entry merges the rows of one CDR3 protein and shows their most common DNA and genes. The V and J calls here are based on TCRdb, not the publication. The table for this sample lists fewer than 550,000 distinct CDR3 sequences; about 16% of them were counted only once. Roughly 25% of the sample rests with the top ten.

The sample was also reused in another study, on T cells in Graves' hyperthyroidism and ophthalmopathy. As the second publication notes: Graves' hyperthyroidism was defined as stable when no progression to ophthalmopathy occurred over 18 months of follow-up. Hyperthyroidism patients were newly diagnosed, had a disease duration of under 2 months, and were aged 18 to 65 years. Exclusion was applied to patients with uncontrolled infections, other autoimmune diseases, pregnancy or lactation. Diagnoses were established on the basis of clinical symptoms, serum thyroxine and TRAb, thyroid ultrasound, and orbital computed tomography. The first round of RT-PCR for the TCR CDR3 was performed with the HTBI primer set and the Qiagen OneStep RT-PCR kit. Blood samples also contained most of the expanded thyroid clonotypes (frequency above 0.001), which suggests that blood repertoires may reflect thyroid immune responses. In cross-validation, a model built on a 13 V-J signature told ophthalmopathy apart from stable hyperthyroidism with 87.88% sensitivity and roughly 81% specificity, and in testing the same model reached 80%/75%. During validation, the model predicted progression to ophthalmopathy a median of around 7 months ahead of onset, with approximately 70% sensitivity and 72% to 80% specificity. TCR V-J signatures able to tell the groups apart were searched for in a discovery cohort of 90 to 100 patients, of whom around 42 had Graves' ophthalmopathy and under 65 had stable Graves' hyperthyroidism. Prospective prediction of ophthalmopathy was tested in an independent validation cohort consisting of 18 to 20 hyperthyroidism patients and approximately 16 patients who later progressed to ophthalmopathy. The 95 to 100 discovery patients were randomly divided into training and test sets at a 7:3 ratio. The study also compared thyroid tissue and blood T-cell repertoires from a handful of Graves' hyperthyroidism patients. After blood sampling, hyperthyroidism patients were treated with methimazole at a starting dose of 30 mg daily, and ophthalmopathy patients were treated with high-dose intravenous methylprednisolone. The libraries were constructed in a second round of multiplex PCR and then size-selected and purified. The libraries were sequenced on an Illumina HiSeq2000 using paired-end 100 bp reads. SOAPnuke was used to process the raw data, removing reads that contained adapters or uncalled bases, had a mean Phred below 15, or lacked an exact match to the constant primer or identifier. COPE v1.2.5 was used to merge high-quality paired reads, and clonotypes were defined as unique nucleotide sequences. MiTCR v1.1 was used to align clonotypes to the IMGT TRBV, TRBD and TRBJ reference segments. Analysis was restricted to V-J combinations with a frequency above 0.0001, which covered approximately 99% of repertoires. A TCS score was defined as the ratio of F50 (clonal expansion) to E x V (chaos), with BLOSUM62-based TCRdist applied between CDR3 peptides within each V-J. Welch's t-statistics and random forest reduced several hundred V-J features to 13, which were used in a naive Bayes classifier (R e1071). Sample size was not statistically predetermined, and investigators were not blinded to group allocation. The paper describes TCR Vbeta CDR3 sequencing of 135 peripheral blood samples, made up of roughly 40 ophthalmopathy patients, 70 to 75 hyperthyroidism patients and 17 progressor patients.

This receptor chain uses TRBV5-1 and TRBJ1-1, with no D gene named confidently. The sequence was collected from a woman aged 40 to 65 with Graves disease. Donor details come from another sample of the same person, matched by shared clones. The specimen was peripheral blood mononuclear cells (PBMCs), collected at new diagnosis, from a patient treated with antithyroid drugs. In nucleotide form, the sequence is TGCGCCAGCAGGTCCCCAAACAGAGGGCGAAAGGGCACTGAAGCTTTCTTT. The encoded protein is CASRSPNRGRKGTEAFF. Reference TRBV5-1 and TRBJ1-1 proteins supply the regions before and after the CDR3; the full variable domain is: KAGVTQTPRYLIKTRGQQVTLSCSPISGHRSVSWYQQTPGQGLQFLFEYFSETQRNKGNFPGRFSGRQFSNSRSEMNVSTLELGDSALYLCASRSPNRGRKGTEAFFGQGTRLTVV.